This record concerns one TCR beta chain sequence. What it recognizes is unknown. This sample stems from a study of early T cells in non-severe SARS-CoV-2 infection. Study context: Sequencing used unsorted whole-blood bulk RNA, so chains lack pairing. Study-wide findings and caveats: Matching results from VDJdb favored anti-spike CD8 responses, leaving private and CD4 specificities undetected.

The V gene's germline CDR1 is MNHNS and CDR2 SASEGT. The CDR3 is 14 residues long. V was pared by 10 bases and J by 6 bases, with 12 bases of the junction left unmatched. As part of library construction, unique molecular identifiers were attached to individual cDNA molecules. In TCRdb, the 5' RACE reads were re-called with MiXCR into one record per CDR3 protein. The table has around 98,000 distinct CDR3 sequences, 11% seen once; the top ten hold approximately 5.3%. Material for sequencing was whole blood. The rearrangement uses TRBV6-1 and TRBJ2-3; 8 nucleotides match TRBD2. This receptor was taken from an adult who was a healthcare worker with PCR-confirmed SARS-CoV-2 infection or an uninfected control (not recorded which). This chain's CDR3 is CAIRAGVTPDTQYF. CDR3 sequence (DNA): TGTGCCATCCGAGCGGGAGTAACCCCGGATACGCAGTATTTT.